The T cell receptor beta chain under discussion was sequenced for a study of T cells after yellow fever vaccination. Production of TCR cDNA was by 5'RACE template switching, which also added a universal primer site and UMIs. TCRdb processed the 5' RACE reads anew with MiXCR; each CDR3 protein has one entry. This table holds roughly 500,000 distinct CDR3 sequences, under 25% found once. This sequence originates from a man younger than 45 who received the YFV17D yellow fever vaccine. The sample in question was PBMCs, obtained 15 days after the yellow fever booster vaccination.

The CDR3 DNA sequence: TGCAGTGCTAGGGCTGCCGTCGGCTCAATGGTGGCTGAAGCTTTCTTT. As protein: CSARAAVGSMVAEAFF. The rearrangement links TRBV20-1 to TRBJ1-1; the D is unclear. V was trimmed by 3 bases and J by 6 bases, leaving 23 bases between them. The CDR3 runs 16 residues. Germline values: CDR1 DFQATT, CDR2 SNEGSKA (reference sequence).